This note documents a single T cell receptor beta chain sequence. Its antigen is unidentified. The sample comes from a study of cytomegalovirus exposure and HLA in healthy donors. General observations from the study: Associated with cytomegalovirus, according to the listing, were 150 to 200 TCR beta chains. In vitro confirmation showed three CMV-associated chains to be CMV antigen specific.

PCR involved 60 Vbeta and 13 Jbeta primers. The protocol was immunoSEQ multiplex PCR, while the TCRdb copy is restricted to in-frame clones and leaves out a portion. This table holds 100,000 to 150,000 clones, roughly 15% found once. This CDR3 region has 16 residues. V gave up 6 bases and J gave up 4 bases, with 19 bases separating them. The germline gives CDR1 SNHLY, CDR2 FYNNEI. Material: PBMCs. This receptor was identified in a female donor in good health and CMV-seropositive. The V gene is TRBV2, the J gene TRBJ2-1; D perhaps matches TRBD1 (7 bases). The CDR3 DNA is TGTGCCAGCAGATTTTCGGGGGCAGGGGGTTACAATGAGCAGTTCTTC. Encoded protein: CASRFSGAGGYNEQFF.